Listed here is a single T cell receptor beta chain. What it binds is unknown. Relative to the germline gene, one junction end is altered; a read error may explain this. The CDR3 covers 14 residues. The germline CDR1 and CDR2 sequences are KGHDR and SFDVKD. The assay was immunoSEQ multiplex PCR, and TCRdb's table has in-frame clones only and misses some. The sample lists about 120,000 clones, roughly 92% seen once, with around 2.5% in the top ten. This sample is part of a study of T cell responses to AZD1222 COVID-19 vaccine. Whole-study findings and limits: Donors skewed white British and female; clonal diversity was possibly underestimated. Per reports, nearly half of all spike-specific TCRs target regions that are unmutated in variants. Regions 160-218 and 743-854 held dominance among vaccine-associated CD4 TCRs, which spanned spike.

The rearrangement joins TRBV24-1 to TRBJ1-1; D gene uncertain. Sample: peripheral blood, taken 28 days after the second AZD1222 dose. The clonotype comes from an adult who received the AZD1222 COVID-19 vaccine. CDR3 coding DNA: TGTGCCACCAGTGATTCCGGAGCCCCGGCGGGGTTATATTTT. Residues: CATSDSGAPAGLYF.